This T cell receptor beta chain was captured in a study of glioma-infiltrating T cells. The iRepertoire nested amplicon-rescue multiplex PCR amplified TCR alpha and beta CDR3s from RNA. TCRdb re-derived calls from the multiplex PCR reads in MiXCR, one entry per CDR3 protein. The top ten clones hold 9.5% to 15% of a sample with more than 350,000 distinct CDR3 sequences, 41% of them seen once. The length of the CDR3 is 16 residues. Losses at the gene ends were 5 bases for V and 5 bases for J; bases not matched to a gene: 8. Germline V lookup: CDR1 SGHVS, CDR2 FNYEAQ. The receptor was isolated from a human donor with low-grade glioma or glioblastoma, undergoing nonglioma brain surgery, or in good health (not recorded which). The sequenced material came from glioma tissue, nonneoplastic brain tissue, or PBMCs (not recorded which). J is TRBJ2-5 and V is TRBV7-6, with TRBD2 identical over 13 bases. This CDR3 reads CASSPGLAGPGETQYF. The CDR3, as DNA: TGTGCCAGCAGCCCGGGACTAGCGGGGCCGGGGGAGACCCAGTACTTC. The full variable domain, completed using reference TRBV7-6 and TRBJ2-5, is GAGVSQSPRYKVTKRGQDVALRCDPISGHVSLYWYRQALGQGPEFLTYFNYEAQQDKSGLPNDRFSAERPEGSISTLTIQRTEQRDSAMYRCASSPGLAGPGETQYFGPGTRLLVL.